This passage covers 20 T cell receptor beta chains from one sample sequenced in a study of cytomegalovirus exposure and HLA in healthy donors. This PCR relied on a set of 60 Vbeta primers and 13 Jbeta primers. Data came from immunoSEQ multiplex PCR; TCRdb stores just in-frame clones and leaves some out. The sample consists of 100,000 to 150,000 clones, around 84% of them appearing once. The sequencing input was PBMCs. All receptors come from a young man in good health and CMV-seronegative.

The rearrangement links TRBV2 to TRBJ2-3; 8 bases line up with TRBD1. The CDR3 is 15 amino acids. V dropped 9 bases and J dropped 3; count of bases not matched to a gene: 11. Germline CDR1 is SNHLY and CDR2 is FYNNEI. The CDR3 nucleotides read TGTGCCAGTAGGCGGACAGGGACGCGGACAGATACGCAGTATTTT. Translating gives CASRRTGTRTDTQYF.

The chain carries TRBV9 and TRBJ1-2, with D uncertain. CDR3 length: 14 amino acids. Germline V gene lookup returns CDR1 SGDLS and CDR2 YYNGEE. Trimming cost V 4 bases and J 8 bases, with 18 bases left between them. Written as DNA, the CDR3 is TGTGCCAGCAGCCCGGAAGGAGGCACGGGGGGCTACACCTTC. It specifies CASSPEGGTGGYTF.

The table lists this clone with a few counts. The chain employs TRBV5-1 and TRBJ1-2; the match to TRBD1 covers 8 bases. The length of the CDR3 is 15 residues. J gave up 8 bases and V 4 bases, and 13 bases lay outside the gene matches. CDR1 and CDR2 from the germline V gene are SGHRS and YFSETQ. The CDR3 protein is CASSTPSTGAEGYTF. Here the CDR3 DNA reads TGCGCCAGCAGCACCCCTTCGACAGGGGCTGAGGGCTACACCTTC.

The chain couples TRBV5-1 to TRBJ1-2; 7 bases are shared with TRBD1. The V segment lost 4 bases and the J segment 1 base; nucleotides outside the gene matches: 34. Germline V CDR1 and CDR2: SGHRS, YFSETQ. The CDR3 has 24 residues. This CDR3 is CASSPNIFPPPLTGQLRINYGYTF. In nucleotides, the CDR3 is TGCGCCAGCAGCCCGAATATTTTCCCTCCTCCCCTTACGGGACAGCTTAGAATTAACTATGGCTACACCTTC.

The chain links TRBV19 to TRBJ2-1, with a weak D call TRBD2 (5 bases). The V end lost 8 bases, the J end lost 0 bases, and 8 bases lay between the germline ends. The CDR3 loop spans 13 amino acids. CDR1 is LNHDA and CDR2 is SQIVND in the germline V gene (reference sequence). The CDR3 coding sequence is TGTGCCAGTCAAACTAGCTCCTACAATGAGCAGTTCTTC. Translated, it gives CASQTSSYNEQFF.

V usage is TRBV19 and J usage is TRBJ2-4; 9 bases match TRBD1. The V segment lost 3 bases and the J segment 8 bases; nucleotides outside the gene matches: 11. Looked up from germline, CDR1 is LNHDA and CDR2 is SQIVND (reference sequence). This CDR3 has 16 amino acids. The CDR3 DNA reads as TGTGCCAGTAGTATCGGGACAGGGACTATCTGGGACATTCAGTACTTC. Its translation: CASSIGTGTIWDIQYF.

The CDR3 DNA reads TGTGCCAGCAGCTTTGGGACAGGGGGCAGAGGAGATGAGCAGTTCTTC. Translation: CASSFGTGGRGDEQFF. The rearrangement uses TRBV7-9 and TRBJ2-1; TRBD1 aligns across 12 bases. Trimming took 3 bases from V and 8 from J; bases not matched to a gene: 8. Germline values: CDR1 SEHNR, CDR2 FQNEAQ (reference sequence). This CDR3 has 16 amino acids. Complete variable domain (other parts from reference TRBV7-9 and TRBJ2-1): DTGVSQNPRHKITKRGQNVTFRCDPISEHNRLYWYRQTLGQGPEFLTYFQNEAQLEKSRLLSDRFSAERPKGSFSTLEIQRTEQGDSAMYLCASSFGTGGRGDEQFFGPGTRLTVL.

The CDR3 DNA reads TGTGCCAGCAGCCTTCGCTCTGGGGCCAACGTCCTGACTTTC. The encoded protein is CASSLRSGANVLTF. The chain carries TRBV5-6 and TRBJ2-6; no clear D gene. This CDR3 contains 14 residues. V was pared by 4 bases and J by 0 bases, with 5 bases between. Per the germline V gene, CDR1 is SGHDT and CDR2 is YYEEEE.

This clone was detected once. A junction boundary mismatches the germline segment, possibly from a read error. The chain recombines TRBV7-9 with TRBJ2-3, with TRBD2 matching over 7 bases. CDR1 and CDR2 from the germline V gene are SEHNR and FQNEAQ (reference sequence). The CDR3 runs to 16 residues. The CDR3 here is CSSSSRRGGSTDTQYF. In DNA, the CDR3 is TGTTCCAGCAGCTCCCGCCGCGGGGGTAGCACAGATACGCAGTATTTT.

The CDR3 protein is CASSDLRRQGRTDTQYF. In nucleotides, the CDR3 is TGTGCCAGCAGTGACCTACGAAGACAGGGACGCACAGATACGCAGTATTTT. The genes are TRBV6-1 and TRBJ2-3, with TRBD1 identical over 7 bases. V dropped 3 bases and J dropped 1; count of bases not matched to a gene: 10. This CDR3 region has 17 residues. CDR1 MNHNS and CDR2 SASEGT come from the germline V gene.

This clone was counted only a few times. The CDR3 region is CASSPGVGTEAFF. In DNA form, the CDR3 reads TGTGCCAGCAGCCCGGGGGTGGGGACTGAAGCTTTCTTT. The chain joins TRBV13 to TRBJ1-1; maybe TRBD1 (5 bases). V was cut by 5 bases and J by 5 bases, with 12 bases left in between. The CDR3 is 13 residues long. The germline gives CDR1 PRHDT, CDR2 FYEKMQ (reference sequence). Based on the CDR3 plus reference TRBV13 and TRBJ1-1, the full variable domain is AAGVIQSPRHLIKEKRETATLKCYPIPRHDTVYWYQQGPGQDPQFLISFYEKMQSDKGSIPDRFSAQQFSDYHSELNMSSLELGDSALYFCASSPGVGTEAFFGQGTRLTVV.

The chain is built from TRBV5-6 and TRBJ2-7, with D possibly matching TRBD1 (6 bases). There are 15 residues in the CDR3. Trimming took 4 bases from V and 2 from J, leaving 16 bases between them. From germline, CDR1 is SGHDT and CDR2 YYEEEE. CDR3 sequence reads: CASSQGLGRAYEQYF. The CDR3 DNA is TGTGCCAGCAGCCAGGGGCTGGGCAGGGCCTACGAGCAGTACTTC.

The chain combines TRBV5-1 with TRBJ2-3; 9 nucleotides align to TRBD2. This CDR3 is 18 amino acids long. Germline V gives CDR1 SGHRS, CDR2 YFSETQ. J lost 6 bases, V lost 4 bases, and 18 bases had no gene match. The CDR3 is CASSAHPGGAGGMDTQYF. The CDR3 DNA reads as TGCGCCAGCAGCGCCCACCCTGGGGGAGCGGGGGGCATGGATACGCAGTATTTT.

The chain couples TRBV5-5 to TRBJ1-4; D unclear. The V and J ends lost 0 bases and 6 bases respectively, with 6 bases between them. Germline lookup yields CDR1 SGHKS and CDR2 YYEKEE (reference sequence). The CDR3 contains 13 residues. The CDR3 protein is CASSLDGDEKLFF. The CDR3 DNA reads as TGTGCCAGCAGCTTGGACGGGGATGAAAAACTGTTTTTT.

This chain connects TRBV19 to TRBJ2-5; TRBD1 aligns across 8 bases. The CDR3 has 12 amino acids. Germline CDR1 is LNHDA and CDR2 is SQIVND (reference sequence). J was trimmed by 5 bases and V by 4 bases; bases with no gene match: 0. Here the CDR3 reads CASSRDRETQYF. The CDR3 DNA follows: TGTGCCAGTAGTAGGGACAGGGAGACCCAGTACTTC. Supplemented by reference TRBV19 and TRBJ2-5, the full variable domain reads DGGITQSPKYLFRKEGQNVTLSCEQNLNHDAMYWYRQDPGQGLRLIYYSQIVNDFQKGDIAEGYSVSREKKESFPLTVTSAQKNPTAFYLCASSRDRETQYFGPGTRLLVL.

The chain is built from TRBV7-8 and TRBJ2-7, with TRBD2 matching 10 bases. The trim removed 2 bases at V and 4 bases at J, leaving 8 bases unmatched. The CDR3 spans 16 residues. The germline gives CDR1 SGHVS, CDR2 FQNEAQ. Here the CDR3 reads CASSLMMERGGYEQYF. The CDR3 DNA is TGTGCCAGCAGCTTAATGATGGAGCGGGGGGGATACGAGCAGTACTTC.

The chain recombines TRBV7-3 with TRBJ2-2; possibly TRBD2 for D (7 bases). V lost 8 bases, J lost 6 bases, and 16 bases lay in between. Germline V gene lookup returns CDR1 SGHTA and CDR2 FQGTGA. CDR3 length: 14 residues. CDR3 bases: TGTGCCAGCGGCTCGGGGGGCTCAGCCGGGGAGCTGTTTTTT. Its translation: CASGSGGSAGELFF. The full variable domain, completed using reference TRBV7-3 and TRBJ2-2, is GAGVSQTPSNKVTEKGKYVELRCDPISGHTALYWYRQSLGQGPEFLIYFQGTGAADDSGLPNDRFFAVRPEGSVSTLKIQRTERGDSAVYLCASGSGGSAGELFFGEGSRLTVL.

The CDR3 loop reads CASSEVQGAAGEQYF. CDR3 in DNA: TGTGCCAGCAGTGAAGTTCAGGGGGCCGCGGGCGAGCAGTACTTC. This sequence joins TRBV6-1 and TRBJ2-7; 8 bases line up with TRBD1. Looked up from germline, CDR1 is MNHNS and CDR2 is SASEGT. After removal of 1 base from V and 6 bases from J, the junction contained 8 bases not matched to a gene. The CDR3 has 15 residues.

This clone appeared a few times. The gene calls are TRBV5-6 and TRBJ1-2, with 7 nucleotides matching TRBD1. There are 13 residues in the CDR3. With V trimmed by 4 bases and J by 3 bases, 3 bases remained unmatched. Germline lookup yields CDR1 SGHDT and CDR2 YYEEEE. CDR3 in DNA: TGTGCCAGCAGCCCCGACAGGGACTATGGCTACACCTTC. It encodes CASSPDRDYGYTF. Combining the CDR3 with reference TRBV5-6 and TRBJ1-2 gives the whole variable domain DAGVTQSPTHLIKTRGQQVTLRCSPKSGHDTVSWYQQALGQGPQFIFQYYEEEERQRGNFPDRFSGHQFPNYSSELNVNALLLGDSALYLCASSPDRDYGYTFGSGTRLTVV.

CDR3 region: CASSLSGGYNSPLHF. CDR3 DNA sequence: TGTGCCAGCAGCTTATCAGGGGGCTATAATTCACCCCTCCACTTT. The chain recombines TRBV11-2 with TRBJ1-6; 7 bases align to TRBD1. Germline V gene sequence: CDR1 SGHAT, CDR2 FQNNGV. This CDR3 is built from 15 residues. V gave up 2 bases and J gave up 3 bases; unmatched junction bases: 1.